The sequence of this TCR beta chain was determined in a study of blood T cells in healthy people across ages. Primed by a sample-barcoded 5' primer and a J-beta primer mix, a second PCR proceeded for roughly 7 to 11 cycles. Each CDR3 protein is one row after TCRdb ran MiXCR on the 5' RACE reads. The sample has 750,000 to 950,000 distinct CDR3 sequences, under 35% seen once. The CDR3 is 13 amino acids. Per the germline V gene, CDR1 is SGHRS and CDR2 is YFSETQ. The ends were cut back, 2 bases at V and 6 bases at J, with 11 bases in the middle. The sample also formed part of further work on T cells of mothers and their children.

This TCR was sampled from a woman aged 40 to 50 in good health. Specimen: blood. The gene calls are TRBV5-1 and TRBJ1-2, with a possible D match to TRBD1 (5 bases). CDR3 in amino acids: CASSFVGGNGYTF. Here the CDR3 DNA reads TGCGCCAGCAGCTTCGTCGGGGGGAATGGCTACACCTTC.